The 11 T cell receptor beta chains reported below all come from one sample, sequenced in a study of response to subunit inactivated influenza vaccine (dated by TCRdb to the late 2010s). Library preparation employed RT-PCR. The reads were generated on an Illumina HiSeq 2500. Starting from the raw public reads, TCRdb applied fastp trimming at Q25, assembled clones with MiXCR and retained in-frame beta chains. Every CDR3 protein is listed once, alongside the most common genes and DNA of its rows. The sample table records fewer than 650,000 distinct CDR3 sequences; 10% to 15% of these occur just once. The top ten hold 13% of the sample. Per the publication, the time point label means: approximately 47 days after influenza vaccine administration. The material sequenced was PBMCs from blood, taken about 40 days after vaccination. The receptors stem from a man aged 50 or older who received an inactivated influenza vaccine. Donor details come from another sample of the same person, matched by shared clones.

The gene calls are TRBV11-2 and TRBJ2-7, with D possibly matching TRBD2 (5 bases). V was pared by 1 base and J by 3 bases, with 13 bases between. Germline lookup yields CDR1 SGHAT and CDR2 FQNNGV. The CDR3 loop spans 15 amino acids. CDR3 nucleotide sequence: TGTGCCAGCAGCTTAGTTCGGGATATGGGCTACGAGCAGTACTTC. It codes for CASSLVRDMGYEQYF.

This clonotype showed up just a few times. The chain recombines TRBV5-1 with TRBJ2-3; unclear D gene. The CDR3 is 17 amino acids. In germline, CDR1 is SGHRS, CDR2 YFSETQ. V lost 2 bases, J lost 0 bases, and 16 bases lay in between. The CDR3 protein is CASSFNLDSLSTDTQYF. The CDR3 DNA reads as TGCGCCAGCAGCTTTAATCTGGATTCCCTTAGCACAGATACGCAGTATTTT.

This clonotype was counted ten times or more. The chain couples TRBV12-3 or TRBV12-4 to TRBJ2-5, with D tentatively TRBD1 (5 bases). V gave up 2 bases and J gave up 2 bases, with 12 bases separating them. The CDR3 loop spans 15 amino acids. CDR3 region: CASSLSLTAQETQYF. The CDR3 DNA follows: TGTGCCAGCAGTTTATCTTTGACAGCTCAAGAGACCCAGTACTTC.

CDR3 DNA: TGTGCCAGCAGTTACTCAACCGGACGGACATATTCACCCCTCCACTTT. Translating gives CASSYSTGRTYSPLHF. The rearrangement links TRBV6-5 to TRBJ1-6; perhaps TRBD1 as D (5 bases). Trimming removed 0 bases from V and 8 bases from J, with 14 bases in between. This CDR3 has 16 amino acids. Germline V lookup: CDR1 MNHEY, CDR2 SVGAGI.

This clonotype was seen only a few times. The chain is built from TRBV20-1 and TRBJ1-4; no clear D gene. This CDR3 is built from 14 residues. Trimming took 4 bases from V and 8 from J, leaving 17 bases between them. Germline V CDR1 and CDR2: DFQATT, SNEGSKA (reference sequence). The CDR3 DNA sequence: TGCAGTGCTATAAGAGGGTTTAGTAGCGAAAAACTGTTTTTT. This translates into CSAIRGFSSEKLFF.

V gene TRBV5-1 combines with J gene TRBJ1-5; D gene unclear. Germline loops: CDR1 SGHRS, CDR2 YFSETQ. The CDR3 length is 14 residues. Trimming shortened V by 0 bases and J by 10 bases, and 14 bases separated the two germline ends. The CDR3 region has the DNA TGCGCCAGCAGCTTGGAATCACTATCAGGCCCCCAGCATTTT. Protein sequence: CASSLESLSGPQHF. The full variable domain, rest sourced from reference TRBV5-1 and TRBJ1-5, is KAGVTQTPRYLIKTRGQQVTLSCSPISGHRSVSWYQQTPGQGLQFLFEYFSETQRNKGNFPGRFSGRQFSNSRSEMNVSTLELGDSALYLCASSLESLSGPQHFGDGTRLSIL.

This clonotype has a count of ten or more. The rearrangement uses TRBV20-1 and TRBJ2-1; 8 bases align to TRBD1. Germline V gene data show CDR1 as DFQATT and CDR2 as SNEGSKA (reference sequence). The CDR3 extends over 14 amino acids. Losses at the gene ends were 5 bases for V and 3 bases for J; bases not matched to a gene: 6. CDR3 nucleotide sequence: TGCAGTGCTGACAGGGGCGAGGACTACAATGAGCAGTTCTTC. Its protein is CSADRGEDYNEQFF.

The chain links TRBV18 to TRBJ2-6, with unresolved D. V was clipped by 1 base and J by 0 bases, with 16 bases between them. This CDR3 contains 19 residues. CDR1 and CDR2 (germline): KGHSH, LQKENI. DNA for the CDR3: TGTGCCAGCTCACCACAGGACGGATACTACAGCTCTGGGGCCAACGTCCTGACTTTC. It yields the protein CASSPQDGYYSSGANVLTF.

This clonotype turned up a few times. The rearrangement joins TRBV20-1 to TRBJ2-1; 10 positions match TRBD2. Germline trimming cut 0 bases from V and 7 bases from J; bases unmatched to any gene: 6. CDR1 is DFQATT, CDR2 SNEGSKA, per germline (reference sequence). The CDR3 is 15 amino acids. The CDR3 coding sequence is TGCAGTGCTAGAGATTTCGTAGCGGGAGGTAATGAGCAGTTCTTC. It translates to CSARDFVAGGNEQFF.

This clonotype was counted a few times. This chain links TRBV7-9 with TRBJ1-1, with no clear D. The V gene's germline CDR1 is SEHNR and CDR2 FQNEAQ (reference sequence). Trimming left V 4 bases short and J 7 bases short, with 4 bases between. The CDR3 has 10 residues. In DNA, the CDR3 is TGTGCCAGCAGCTCAGATGAAGCTTTCTTT. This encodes CASSSDEAFF.

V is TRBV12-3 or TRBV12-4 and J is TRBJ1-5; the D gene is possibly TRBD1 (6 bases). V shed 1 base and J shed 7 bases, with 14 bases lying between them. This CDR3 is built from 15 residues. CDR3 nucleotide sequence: TGTGCCAGCAGTTTAGGTGGGGGCGCGGAACAGCCCCAGCATTTT. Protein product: CASSLGGGAEQPQHF.